This TCR beta chain was captured in a study of blood T cell repertoires in COVID-19. Background on the study: COVID-19 samples from acute and convalescent phases originated in the United States, Italy and Spain. Sources were T cells, B-cell-depleted T cells, or PBMCs; the material itself was cDNA or gDNA.

The CDR3 has 16 amino acids. CDR1 is SGHRS, CDR2 YFSETQ, per germline. V dropped 3 bases and J dropped 1; count of bases not matched to a gene: 5. Study processing details: Quantification of nucleated cells was approximated via reference gene primer amplification. Data came from immunoSEQ multiplex PCR; TCRdb stores just in-frame clones and leaves some out. D and trimming were read from the DNA, whereas the V and J calls and clone size are those reported in that table. Of roughly 150,000 clones detected, about 85% appear once; the ten largest clones hold around 6.9%. In Seattle, patients joined the study during active infection and were tracked longitudinally.

The clonotype comes from a man aged 80 or over with COVID-19, enrolled during active disease. Sequenced material: peripheral blood. The chain couples TRBV5-1 to TRBJ2-5, with 11 bases that match TRBD2. CDR3 amino acids: CASSSSGGNLQETQYF. As DNA, the CDR3 is TGCGCCAGCAGCTCTAGCGGGGGGAACCTCCAAGAGACCCAGTACTTC.